This entry lists 17 T cell receptor beta chains sequenced from one sample in a study of vaccination and CD4 T cells after COVID-19. Treatment specified: roughly 11-day PBMC culture with coronavirus spike peptide pools or control peptides (ViraFEST assay). The Oncomine TCR Beta short-read assay generated sequence data from the DNA of cultured CD4+ T cells. One entry per CDR3 protein results from TCRdb running MiXCR on the PCR reads. Counted here are some 6,800 distinct CDR3 sequences, roughly 70% occurring once; the ten biggest clones make up 15%. Their antigen targets remain unknown. The sample was CD4+ T cells from blood, cultured in vitro. The receptor set was obtained from a human donor who had recovered from COVID-19.

The chain couples TRBV7-9 to TRBJ2-7, with D possibly being TRBD1 or TRBD2 (5 bases each). The V end lost 1 base, the J end lost 11 bases, and 18 bases lay between the germline ends. CDR1 is SEHNR, CDR2 FQNEAQ, per germline (reference sequence). The CDR3 contains 14 residues. The CDR3 here is CASSLEGFGAREYF. The DNA of the CDR3 is TGTGCCAGCAGCTTAGAGGGTTTCGGGGCACGGGAGTACTTC.

This chain joins TRBV20-1 and TRBJ1-6; D possibly corresponds to TRBD1 (5 bases). V was cut by 3 bases and J by 1 base, with 13 bases left in between. CDR1 is DFQATT, CDR2 SNEGSKA, per germline (reference sequence). CDR3 length equals 16 residues. The DNA of the CDR3 is TGCAGTGCTAGGGGCAGGGAGGGGTCCTATAATTCACCCCTCCACTTT. Its protein is CSARGREGSYNSPLHF.

The J gene is TRBJ2-3, the V gene TRBV30, with 7 bases lining up with TRBD2. This CDR3 is built from 14 residues. The germline V gene has CDR1 GTSNPN and CDR2 SVGIG (reference sequence). V dropped 4 bases and J dropped 6; count of bases not matched to a gene: 10. The CDR3 protein is CAWKDAGDFDTQYF. CDR3 DNA: TGTGCCTGGAAAGACGCGGGAGACTTCGATACGCAGTATTTT.

The rearrangement joins TRBV20-1 to TRBJ1-2; D possibly corresponds to TRBD1 (5 bases). The CDR3 loop spans 14 amino acids. Trimming left V 0 bases short and J 8 bases short, with 16 bases between. The germline gives CDR1 DFQATT, CDR2 SNEGSKA (reference sequence). The CDR3 nucleotides are TGCAGTGCTAGAGATGATCGGGGGTTTTCCGGCTACACCTTC. Protein sequence: CSARDDRGFSGYTF.

The chain uses TRBV7-2 and TRBJ2-3; D is uncertain. The CDR3 is 12 amino acids. Trimming left V 5 bases short and J 2 bases short, with 5 bases between. Germline V gives CDR1 SGHTA, CDR2 FQGNSA. The CDR3 coding sequence is TGTGCCAGCAGCCCCTACACAGATACGCAGTATTTT. As protein: CASSPYTDTQYF.

J is TRBJ2-7 and V is TRBV19; 11 bases fit TRBD2. Germline assignment: CDR1 LNHDA and CDR2 SQIVND (reference sequence). The CDR3 is made up of 15 amino acids. V shed 9 bases, J shed 6 bases, and the junction held 13 bases outside the gene matches. Here the CDR3 reads CASGISLAGGLEQYF. As DNA, the CDR3 is TGTGCCAGCGGAATATCCCTAGCGGGAGGCCTCGAGCAGTACTTC.

J is TRBJ2-2 and V is TRBV4-3; 8 bases are a match to TRBD2. CDR3 size: 15 residues. Per the germline V gene, CDR1 is LGHNA and CDR2 is YSLEER. V trimming: 4 bases; J trimming: 6 bases; junction bases outside the gene matches: 7. CDR3 DNA sequence: TGCGCCAGCAGCCGAGTGGGGACTAGGGCCGGGGAGCTGTTTTTT. Translation: CASSRVGTRAGELFF.

The chain uses TRBV12-3 or TRBV12-4 and TRBJ2-7; 12 bases match TRBD1. V trimming: 5 bases; J trimming: 6 bases; junction bases outside the gene matches: 5. The CDR3 has 14 amino acids. In DNA, the CDR3 is TGTGCCAGCAGTAAAAGGGACAGGGGGCGCGAGCAGTACTTC. Protein: CASSKRDRGREQYF.

This clonotype was detected a few times. This chain uses TRBV20-1 with TRBJ1-1, with TRBD1 as a possible D gene (6 bases). V gave up 2 bases and J gave up 7 bases, with 17 bases separating them. Looked up from germline, CDR1 is DFQATT and CDR2 is SNEGSKA (reference sequence). The CDR3 consists of 14 residues. For the CDR3, the DNA is TGCAGTGCTAGACCCTGGGTAGGACAGAGTGAAGCTTTCTTT. Its protein is CSARPWVGQSEAFF.

V is TRBV15 and J is TRBJ2-1, with D perhaps TRBD2 (5 bases). CDR1 and CDR2 (germline): LNHNV, YYDKDF (reference sequence). V was trimmed by 1 base and J by 0 bases, leaving 7 bases between them. The CDR3 is 15 amino acids. The CDR3 protein is CATSRVAGSYNEQFF. The CDR3 DNA follows: TGTGCCACCAGCAGAGTTGCGGGCTCCTACAATGAGCAGTTCTTC.

This clonotype came up a few times. This chain uses TRBV7-9 with TRBJ2-3, with D perhaps matching TRBD1 or TRBD2 (7 bases each). Trimming left V 5 bases short and J 5 bases short, with 20 bases between. Germline values: CDR1 SEHNR, CDR2 FQNEAQ (reference sequence). This CDR3 contains 16 residues. The CDR3 DNA reads as TGTGCCAGCAGCCCCCGGGGGAGGGGGCGTCTAGATACGCAGTATTTT. It codes for CASSPRGRGRLDTQYF.

The gene calls are TRBV7-2 and TRBJ2-1, with D possibly TRBD2 on 7 matching bases. The CDR3 consists of 16 residues. Germline V gives CDR1 SGHTA, CDR2 FQGNSA. V was clipped by 2 bases and J by 4 bases, with 15 bases between them. In DNA form, the CDR3 reads TGTGCCAGCAGCTTATGGGGAGGGGGGCAATACAATGAGCAGTTCTTC. Translated, it gives CASSLWGGGQYNEQFF.

V is TRBV4-1 and J is TRBJ2-7; D gene uncertain. Germline-derived CDR1 and CDR2 are MGHRA and YSYEKL. The CDR3 contains 13 residues. V was shortened by 2 bases and J by 3 bases, with 8 bases between the two germline ends. CDR3 coding DNA: TGCGCCAGCAGCCAACAGGACGGCTACGAGCAGTACTTC. The encoded protein is CASSQQDGYEQYF.

The chain carries TRBV20-1 and TRBJ1-5; no clear D gene. CDR1 and CDR2 (germline): DFQATT, SNEGSKA (reference sequence). Trimming removed 2 bases at V and 0 bases at J, with 8 bases between. This CDR3 has 14 residues. As DNA, the CDR3 is TGCAGTGCTAGAAGGACGGGTAGCAATCAGCCCCAGCATTTT. It is translated as CSARRTGSNQPQHF.

The CDR3 spells CASSPGGRHPQPYEQYF. The CDR3 bases are TGTGCCAGCAGCCCGGGGGGGCGGCACCCTCAACCCTACGAGCAGTACTTC. The rearrangement joins TRBV7-9 to TRBJ2-7; 8 nucleotides match TRBD2. The CDR3 has 17 residues. Trimming at V came to 5 bases and at J to 2 bases, leaving 14 bases not matched to a gene. From germline, CDR1 is SEHNR and CDR2 FQNEAQ (reference sequence).

CDR3 loop: CATSDLGQGTADTQYF. CDR3 in DNA: TGTGCCACCAGTGACTTGGGACAGGGGACGGCAGATACGCAGTATTTT. The chain has TRBV24-1 and TRBJ2-3; TRBD1 matches at 10 bases. The junction had 7 bases not matched to a gene; V was cut back by 4 bases and J by 4 bases. This CDR3 is 16 amino acids long. Germline values: CDR1 KGHDR, CDR2 SFDVKD.

This chain joins TRBV20-1 and TRBJ2-2; 11 nucleotides align to TRBD2. The CDR3 is 19 amino acids. Germline V gene sequence: CDR1 DFQATT, CDR2 SNEGSKA (reference sequence). V shed 3 bases and J 4 bases; nucleotides not matched to a gene: 16. This CDR3 is CSARSLGLAGGHGTGELFF. The CDR3 region has the DNA TGCAGTGCTAGGAGTTTAGGCCTAGCGGGAGGACACGGCACCGGGGAGCTGTTTTTT.